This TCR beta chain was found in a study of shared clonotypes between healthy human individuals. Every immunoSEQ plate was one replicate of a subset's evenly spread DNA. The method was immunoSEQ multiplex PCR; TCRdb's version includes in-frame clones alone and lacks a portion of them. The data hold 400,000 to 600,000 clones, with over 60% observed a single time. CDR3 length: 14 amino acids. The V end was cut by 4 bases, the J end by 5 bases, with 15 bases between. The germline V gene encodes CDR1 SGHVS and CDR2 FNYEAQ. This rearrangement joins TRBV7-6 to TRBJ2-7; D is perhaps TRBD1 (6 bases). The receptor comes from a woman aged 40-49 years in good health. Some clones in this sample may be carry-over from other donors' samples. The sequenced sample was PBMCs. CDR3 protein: CASSSRGQSDEQYF. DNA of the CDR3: TGTGCCAGCAGCTCCCGCGGACAGTCCGACGAGCAGTACTTC.